This T cell receptor beta chain is drawn from a study of blood T cell repertoires in COVID-19. Grouping used clinical history reported by participants in a survey and questionnaire. The germline gives CDR1 LGHNA, CDR2 YSLEER. The CDR3 consists of 18 residues. V gave up 0 bases and J gave up 5 bases; unmatched junction bases: 13. Per the authors' pipeline: Nucleated cell number was recorded as an estimate derived from reference gene primer amplification. The repertoire was sequenced with immunoSEQ multiplex PCR; TCRdb's copy has only in-frame clones and lacks some. V, J and clone size are those of that table, while D and trimming were read from the DNA. The table records some 150,000 clones, more than 75% of them present only once.

The receptor comes from a woman between 25 and 40 years old with acute COVID-19. The chain couples TRBV4-3 to TRBJ2-5; 9 bases match TRBD2. Sequencing was performed on PBMCs or T cells enriched from blood (not recorded which). The CDR3 loop is CASSQDSPSGTIKETQYF. As DNA, the CDR3 is TGCGCCAGCAGCCAAGATAGTCCTAGCGGGACGATAAAGGAGACCCAGTACTTC.